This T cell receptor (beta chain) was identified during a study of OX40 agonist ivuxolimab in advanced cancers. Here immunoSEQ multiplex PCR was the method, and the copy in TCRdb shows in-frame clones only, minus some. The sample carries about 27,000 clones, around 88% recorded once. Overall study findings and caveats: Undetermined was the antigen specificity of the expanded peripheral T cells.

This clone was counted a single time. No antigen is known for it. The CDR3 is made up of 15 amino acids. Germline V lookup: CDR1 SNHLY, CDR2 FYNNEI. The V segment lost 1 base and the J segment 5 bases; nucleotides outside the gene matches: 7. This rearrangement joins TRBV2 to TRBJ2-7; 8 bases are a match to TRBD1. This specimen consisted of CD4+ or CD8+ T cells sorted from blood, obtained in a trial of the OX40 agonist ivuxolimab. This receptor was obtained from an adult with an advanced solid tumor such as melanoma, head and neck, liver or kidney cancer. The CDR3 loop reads CASSEGTGSGDEQYF. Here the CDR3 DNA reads TGTGCCAGCAGTGAAGGGACAGGGTCGGGTGACGAGCAGTACTTC.